Described below is a single T cell receptor beta chain sequence and its context. A read error is possible here, since a much larger clone lies one base away. Each CDR3 protein is one row after TCRdb ran MiXCR on the 5' RACE reads. The repertoire includes about 60,000 distinct CDR3 sequences, roughly 10% of them detected once, and approximately 13% sits in the top ten. These data come from a study of neurological immune-mediated disorders. The V gene's germline CDR1 is KGHSH and CDR2 LQKENI. The CDR3 contains 15 residues. Time point denoted: longitudinal time-point 2. The chain joins TRBV18 to TRBJ1-5, with 9 bases that match TRBD1. Sample: PBMCs. This TCR was recovered from a man aged 25-45 years in good health. This CDR3 is CASSPPGQGLQHQHF. The CDR3 bases are TGTGCCAGCTCACCTCCGGGACAGGGCCTACAGCACCAGCATTTT.